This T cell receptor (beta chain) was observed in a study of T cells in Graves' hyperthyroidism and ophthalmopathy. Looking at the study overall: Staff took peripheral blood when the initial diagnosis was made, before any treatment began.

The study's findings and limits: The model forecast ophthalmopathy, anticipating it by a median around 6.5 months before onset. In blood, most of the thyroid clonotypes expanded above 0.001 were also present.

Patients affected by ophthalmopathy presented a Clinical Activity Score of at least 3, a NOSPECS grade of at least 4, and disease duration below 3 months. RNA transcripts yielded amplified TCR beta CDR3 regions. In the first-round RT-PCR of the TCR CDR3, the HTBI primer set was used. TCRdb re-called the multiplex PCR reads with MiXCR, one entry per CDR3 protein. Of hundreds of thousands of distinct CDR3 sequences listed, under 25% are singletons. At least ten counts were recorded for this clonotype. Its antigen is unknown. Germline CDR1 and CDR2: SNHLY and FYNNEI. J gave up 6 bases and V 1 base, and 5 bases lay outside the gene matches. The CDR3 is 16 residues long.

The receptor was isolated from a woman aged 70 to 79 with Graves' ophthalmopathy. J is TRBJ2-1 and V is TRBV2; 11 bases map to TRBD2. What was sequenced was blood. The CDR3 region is CASSEGSGRGANEQFF. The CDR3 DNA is TGTGCCAGCAGTGAAGGTAGCGGGAGGGGGGCCAATGAGCAGTTCTTC. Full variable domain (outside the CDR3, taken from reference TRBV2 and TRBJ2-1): EPEVTQTPSHQVTQMGQEVILRCVPISNHLYFYWYRQILGQKVEFLVSFYNNEISEKSEIFDDQFSVERPDGSNFTLKIRSTKLEDSAMYFCASSEGSGRGANEQFFGPGTRLTVL.